Each of the 8 T cell receptor beta chains below was sequenced from the same sample in a study of T cell repertoires in cytomegalovirus infection (dated by TCRdb to about 2019). For these receptors, no antigen is known. Read against the paper, the sample's treatment or condition label means: in vitro stimulation with specific CMV peptide epitopes to enrich CMV-specific T cells. The listed sequencing device is Illumina HiSeq 1500. TCRdb redid the processing of the public reads, applying fastp at Q25 and MiXCR, and retained in-frame beta chains. Entries are consolidated by CDR3 protein sequence, retaining the most common genes and DNA. The sample table shows fewer than 1,000,000 distinct CDR3 sequences, and around 30% are seen once. Over 12% of the sample rests with the top ten. This specimen was cultured CD8+ T cells from PBMCs, taken from culture after CMV antigen stimulation. All receptors derive from a human donor in good health (CMV status not recorded). Some clones in this sample may be carry-over from other donors' samples.

This chain links TRBV6-6 with TRBJ1-5, with D possibly being TRBD1 (6 bases). The CDR3 sequence is 15 residues long. The V and J ends lost 7 bases and 6 bases respectively, with 19 bases between them. The V gene's germline CDR1 is MNHNY and CDR2 SVGAGI (reference sequence). The chain's CDR3 is CASIEGGGGTQPQHF. CDR3 nucleotides: TGTGCCAGCATCGAAGGGGGGGGGGGCACTCAGCCCCAGCATTTT.

The chain has TRBV29-1 and TRBJ1-5, with no clear D. From germline, CDR1 is SQVTM and CDR2 ANQGSEA. CDR3 length: 13 amino acids. Trimming took off 8 bases at V and 1 base at J, with 12 bases between the two ends. The CDR3 DNA sequence: TGCAGCACTGCGGAGGGAAGCAATCAGCCCCAGCATTTT. Encoded protein: CSTAEGSNQPQHF. The whole variable domain, filled in from reference TRBV29-1 and TRBJ1-5, reads SAVISQKPSRDICQRGTSLTIQCQVDSQVTMMFWYRQQPGQSLTLIATANQGSEATYESGFVIDKFPISRPNLTFSTLTVSNMSPEDSSIYLCSTAEGSNQPQHFGDGTRLSIL.

A few counts support this clonotype. The CDR3 DNA is TGTGCCAGCAGCTTCGGGACTCAGGGGGAGCAGTACTTC. Protein product: CASSFGTQGEQYF. This sequence joins TRBV5-6 and TRBJ2-7; either TRBD1 or TRBD2 may supply D (6 bases each). Germline assignment: CDR1 SGHDT and CDR2 YYEEEE. Trimming removed 2 bases at V and 7 bases at J, with 13 bases between. The CDR3 consists of 13 residues.

The sample holds a few counts of this clonotype. The V and J genes are TRBV6-1 and TRBJ1-6; 7 nucleotides agree with TRBD1. Unmatched junction bases numbered 13, after V lost 6 bases and J lost 5 bases. The CDR3 consists of 17 residues. Looked up from germline, CDR1 is MNHNS and CDR2 is SASEGT. CDR3 loop: CASRRPTRGGNNSPLHF. CDR3 in DNA: TGTGCCAGCAGACGCCCTACCAGGGGGGGTAATAATTCACCCCTCCACTTT.

V usage is TRBV6-2 or TRBV6-3 and J usage is TRBJ2-2; D is uncertain. The germline V gene has CDR1 MNHEY and CDR2 SVGEGT. The CDR3 contains 14 residues. V was trimmed by 0 bases and J by 6 bases, leaving 8 bases between them. CDR3 region: CASSYSRLSGELFF. CDR3 nucleotide sequence: TGTGCCAGCAGTTACTCGAGACTTTCCGGGGAGCTGTTTTTT.

The gene calls are TRBV2 and TRBJ1-5; TRBD1 might be the D (6 bases). Germline V gives CDR1 SNHLY, CDR2 FYNNEI. V shed 1 base and J shed 12 bases, with 16 bases lying between them. The CDR3 sequence is 14 residues long. The CDR3 bases are TGTGCCAGCAGTGAAGTAGGGGGGAGGGCTCTCCAGCATTTT. Its translation: CASSEVGGRALQHF.

The genes are TRBV4-1 and TRBJ2-2; D is uncertain. CDR1 is MGHRA, CDR2 YSYEKL, per germline. The V and J ends lost 0 bases and 7 bases respectively, with 6 bases between them. The CDR3 runs to 13 residues. Here the CDR3 reads CASSQDRVGELFF. The CDR3 DNA sequence: TGCGCCAGCAGCCAAGATAGAGTCGGGGAGCTGTTTTTT.

The rearrangement joins TRBV6-6 to TRBJ2-2, with D possibly TRBD1 on 6 matching bases. CDR3 size: 15 residues. Trimming took off 2 bases at V and 7 bases at J, with 14 bases between the two ends. CDR1 and CDR2 from the germline V gene are MNHNY and SVGAGI (reference sequence). The CDR3 spells CASSYLAGADGELFF. The CDR3 DNA follows: TGTGCCAGCAGTTACCTTGCAGGGGCGGACGGGGAGCTGTTTTTT.